What follows are 14 T cell receptor beta chains derived from one specimen sequenced in a study of control samples from healthy donors and cancer patients (dated by TCRdb to between 2020 and 2021). Libraries came from the immunoSEQ multiplex PCR assay. What TCRdb holds here is the immuneACCESS table cut down to in-frame rearrangements. Part of the clones is not present; checked against another copy, under half of the missing clones reflect an unresolved V gene, and the others are unexplained. This sample is represented by 230,000 or so clones; around 94% of them were singletons. The ten largest clones represent 1.5% of the sample. Input material: blood. Source of these receptors: a man between 50 and 59 years old in good health.

The J gene is TRBJ2-1, the V gene TRBV2; D ambiguous. The CDR3 totals 14 residues. Germline loops: CDR1 SNHLY, CDR2 FYNNEI. Trimming stripped 3 bases from V and 6 bases from J, with 12 bases between. CDR3 loop: CASSDFFMSNEQFF. Here the CDR3 DNA reads TGTGCCAGCAGTGATTTTTTCATGAGCAATGAGCAGTTCTTC.

The gene calls are TRBV24-1 and TRBJ2-5, with D perhaps TRBD1 (7 bases). The V gene's germline CDR1 is KGHDR and CDR2 SFDVKD. This CDR3 has 13 residues. Trimming left V 7 bases short and J 5 bases short, with 13 bases between. CDR3 residues: CATSQGGRETQYF. In DNA, the CDR3 is TGTGCCACCAGCCAGGGGGGCCGGGAGACCCAGTACTTC.

V and J are TRBV6-2 or TRBV6-3 and TRBJ1-4; maybe TRBD1 (6 bases). The CDR3 spans 12 residues. CDR1 is MNHEY and CDR2 is SVGEGT in the germline V gene. Trimming took 2 bases from V and 14 from J, leaving 12 bases between them. CDR3 sequence: CASSYAGGALFF. The CDR3 region has the DNA TGTGCCAGCAGTTACGCTGGGGGCGCGCTGTTTTTT.

In DNA form, the CDR3 reads TGTGCCAGCAGTGAAACCGTCTGGAACAATCAGCCCCAGCATTTT. Translating gives CASSETVWNNQPQHF. The chain couples TRBV2 to TRBJ1-5; D unresolved. The CDR3 contains 15 residues. Trimming left V 2 bases short and J 3 bases short, with 11 bases between. CDR1 SNHLY and CDR2 FYNNEI come from the germline V gene.

This rearrangement joins TRBV6-5 to TRBJ1-3; the match to TRBD1 covers 9 bases. V was clipped by 6 bases and J by 1 base; unmatched bases: 4. This CDR3 has 15 residues. Germline-derived CDR1 and CDR2 are MNHEY and SVGAGI. This CDR3 is CASRSGQGSGNTIYF. The CDR3 region has the DNA TGTGCCAGCAGATCGGGACAGGGTTCTGGAAACACCATATATTTT.

This clone was recorded only once. The chain uses TRBV7-9 and TRBJ1-6; D uncertain. The length of the CDR3 is 14 residues. CDR1 is SEHNR, CDR2 FQNEAQ, per germline (reference sequence). Trimming took off 6 bases at V and 5 bases at J, with 11 bases between the two ends. The CDR3 bases are TGTGCCAGCAGATACGGGAATCATAATTCACCCCTCCACTTT. It encodes CASRYGNHNSPLHF.

V is TRBV27 and J is TRBJ2-4; D remains ambiguous. The CDR3 has 14 residues. V lost 2 bases and J 0 bases, leaving 5 bases between the germline ends. Per germline, CDR1 MNHEY and CDR2 SMNVEV (reference sequence). The CDR3 spells CASSLDVAKNIQYF. The CDR3 region has the DNA TGTGCCAGCAGTTTAGATGTAGCCAAAAACATTCAGTACTTC.

V is TRBV7-2 and J is TRBJ1-3; D is unresolved. Trimming shortened V by 2 bases and J by 2 bases, and 13 bases separated the two germline ends. The length of the CDR3 is 16 residues. Germline V gives CDR1 SGHTA, CDR2 FQGNSA. CDR3 nucleotides: TGTGCCAGCAGCTTACGTACGGGATTCGCTGGAAACACCATATATTTT. This translates into CASSLRTGFAGNTIYF.

This clone was picked up one time. The rearrangement uses TRBV10-3 and TRBJ2-2; maybe TRBD2 (6 bases). This CDR3 is built from 16 residues. Looked up from germline, CDR1 is ENHRY and CDR2 is SYGVKD. V lost 8 bases and J 6 bases, leaving 22 bases between the germline ends. The CDR3 is CAIGLGGNLGAGELFF. Written as DNA, the CDR3 is TGTGCCATCGGCCTTGGGGGGAATTTAGGGGCCGGGGAGCTGTTTTTT.

This chain connects TRBV7-2 to TRBJ1-3, with D unclear. There are 15 residues in the CDR3. Germline CDR1 and CDR2: SGHTA and FQGNSA. V lost 2 bases and J lost 0, with 8 bases in between. CDR3 nucleotides: TGTGCCAGCAGCTTATCCAGTTTCTCTGGAAACACCATATATTTT. Its translation is CASSLSSFSGNTIYF.

CDR3 amino acids: CASNQLGTSGPYNEQFF. The CDR3 DNA sequence: TGTGCCAGCAACCAGCTCGGGACTAGCGGACCCTACAATGAGCAGTTCTTC. The V and J genes are TRBV11-2 and TRBJ2-1, with 11 bases matching TRBD2. CDR1 is SGHAT, CDR2 FQNNGV, per germline. The CDR3 runs to 17 residues. The V gene end was trimmed by 7 bases and the J gene end by 2 bases; junction bases not matched to a gene: 10.

The V and J genes are TRBV19 and TRBJ1-5; 7 positions agree with TRBD1. The CDR3 spans 13 residues. The germline gives CDR1 LNHDA, CDR2 SQIVND (reference sequence). The DNA of the CDR3 is TGTTCCTCAGGGGGGACTGGCAATCAGCCCCAGCATTTT. This codes for CSSGGTGNQPQHF.

The chain recombines TRBV6-5 with TRBJ1-1; D is ambiguous. This CDR3 region has 13 residues. V shed 4 bases and J shed 7 bases, with 13 bases lying between them. Per the germline V gene, CDR1 is MNHEY and CDR2 is SVGAGI. CDR3 protein: CASSFRTDLEAFF. The DNA of the CDR3 is TGTGCCAGCAGTTTCAGGACTGATCTTGAAGCTTTCTTT.

This chain joins TRBV18 and TRBJ1-1; 9 bases line up with TRBD1. Germline V CDR1 and CDR2: KGHSH, LQKENI. The CDR3 spans 14 residues. The junction had 7 bases not matched to a gene; V was cut back by 0 bases and J by 11 bases. The DNA of the CDR3 is TGTGCCAGCTCACCACCGACAGGGGGGAAGGAGGCTTTCTTT. It is translated as CASSPPTGGKEAFF.